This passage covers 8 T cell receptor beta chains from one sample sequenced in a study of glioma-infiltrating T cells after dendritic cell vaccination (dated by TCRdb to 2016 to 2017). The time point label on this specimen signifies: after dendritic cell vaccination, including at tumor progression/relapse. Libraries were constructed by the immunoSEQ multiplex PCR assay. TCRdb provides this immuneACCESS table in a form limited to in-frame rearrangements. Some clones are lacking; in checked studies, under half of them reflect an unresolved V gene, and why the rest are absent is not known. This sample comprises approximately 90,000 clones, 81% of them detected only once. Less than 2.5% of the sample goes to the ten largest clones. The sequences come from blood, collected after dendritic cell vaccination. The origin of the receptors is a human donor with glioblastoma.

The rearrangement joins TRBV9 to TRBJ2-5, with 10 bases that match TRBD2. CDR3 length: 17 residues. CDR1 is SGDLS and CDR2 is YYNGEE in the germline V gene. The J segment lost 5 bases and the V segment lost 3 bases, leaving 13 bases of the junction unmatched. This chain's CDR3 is CASSAPTSGRRWETQYF. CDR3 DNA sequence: TGTGCCAGCAGCGCGCCGACTAGCGGGCGCCGGTGGGAGACCCAGTACTTC.

CDR3 nucleotides: TGTGCCAGCCGGACGGGACAAGAGACCCAGTACTTC. Translation gives CASRTGQETQYF. The rearrangement uses TRBV2 and TRBJ2-5, with a tentative D call TRBD2 (5 bases). CDR3 length: 12 residues. V lost 8 bases and J 2 bases, leaving 9 bases between the germline ends. Per germline, CDR1 SNHLY and CDR2 FYNNEI.

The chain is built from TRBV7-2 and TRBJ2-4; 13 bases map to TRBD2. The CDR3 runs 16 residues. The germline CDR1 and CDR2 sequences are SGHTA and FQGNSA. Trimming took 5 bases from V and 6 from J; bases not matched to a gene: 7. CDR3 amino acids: CASSATSGGAGNIQYF. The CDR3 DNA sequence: TGTGCCAGCAGCGCCACTAGCGGGGGGGCCGGAAACATTCAGTACTTC.

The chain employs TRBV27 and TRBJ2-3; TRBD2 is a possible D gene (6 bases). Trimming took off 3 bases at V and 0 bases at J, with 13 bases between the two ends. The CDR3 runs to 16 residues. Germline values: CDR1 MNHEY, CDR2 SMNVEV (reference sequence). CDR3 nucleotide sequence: TGTGCCAGCAGTTTGAATAGCGGAGGGAGCACAGATACGCAGTATTTT. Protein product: CASSLNSGGSTDTQYF.

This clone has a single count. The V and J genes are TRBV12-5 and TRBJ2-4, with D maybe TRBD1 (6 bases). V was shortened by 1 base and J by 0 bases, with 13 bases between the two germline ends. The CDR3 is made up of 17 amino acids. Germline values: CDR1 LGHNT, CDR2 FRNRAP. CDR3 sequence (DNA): TGTGCTAGTGGTTTGGAAGAGGACAGTCAAGCCAAAAACATTCAGTACTTC. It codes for CASGLEEDSQAKNIQYF.

The CDR3 protein is CASSPCKQGNQPQHF. The CDR3 DNA sequence: TGCGCCAGCAGTCCATGTAAACAGGGGAATCAGCCCCAGCATTTT. The chain recombines TRBV23-1 with TRBJ1-5; 7 positions match TRBD1. TRBV23-1 is sorted into the ORF group, with uncertain function. There are 15 residues in the CDR3. Trimming removed 4 bases from V and 4 bases from J; junction bases left unmatched: 7.

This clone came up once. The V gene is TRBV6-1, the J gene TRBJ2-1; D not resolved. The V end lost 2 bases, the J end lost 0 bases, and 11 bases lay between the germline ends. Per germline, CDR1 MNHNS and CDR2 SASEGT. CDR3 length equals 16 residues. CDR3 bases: TGTGCCAGCAGTGAAAGGCGGCCTAGCTCCTACAATGAGCAGTTCTTC. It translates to CASSERRPSSYNEQFF.

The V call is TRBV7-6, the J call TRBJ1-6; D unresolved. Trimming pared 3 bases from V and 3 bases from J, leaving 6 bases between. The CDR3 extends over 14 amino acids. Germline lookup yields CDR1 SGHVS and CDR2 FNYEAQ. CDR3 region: CASSFLSYNSPLHF. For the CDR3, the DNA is TGTGCCAGCAGCTTTCTTAGCTATAATTCACCCCTCCACTTT.